The next 13 T cell receptor beta chains were all read from a single sample in a study of circulating CD8 cells and anti-PD-1 response in melanoma. The QIAseq Immune Repertoire TCR panel built the libraries from approximately 15 ng of total RNA. Each CDR3 protein is one row after TCRdb ran MiXCR on the reads. The table includes under 350 distinct CDR3 sequences, more than 7% detected once. Sorting of live CD3+CD8+TCRalphabeta+ cells by PD-1 and/or TIGIT gave four subsets. The sample was CD8+ T cells from PBMCs, taken at baseline or after one month of anti-PD-1 therapy (not recorded which). The receptors come from a human donor with melanoma.

This clonotype was picked up one time. This chain links TRBV7-6 with TRBJ2-3; unclear D gene. CDR3 length: 16 residues. CDR1 is SGHVS and CDR2 is FNYEAQ in the germline V gene. The V and J ends lost 4 bases and 5 bases respectively, with 19 bases between them. The CDR3, as DNA: TGTGCCAGCAGCTCGACCTCTAGGGCAATCTTAGATACGCAGTATTTT. Encoded protein: CASSSTSRAILDTQYF.

This clonotype is termed medium-sized. The rearrangement joins TRBV29-1 to TRBJ1-1, with 10 positions matching TRBD1. Looked up from germline, CDR1 is SQVTM and CDR2 is ANQGSEA. V shed 5 bases, J shed 6 bases, and the junction held 3 bases outside the gene matches. The CDR3 extends over 12 amino acids. The CDR3 sequence is CSVRQGAAEAFF. The CDR3 nucleotides are TGCAGCGTTAGACAGGGGGCCGCTGAAGCTTTCTTT. Supplemented by reference TRBV29-1 and TRBJ1-1, the full variable domain reads SAVISQKPSRDICQRGTSLTIQCQVDSQVTMMFWYRQQPGQSLTLIATANQGSEATYESGFVIDKFPISRPNLTFSTLTVSNMSPEDSSIYLCSVRQGAAEAFFGQGTRLTVV.

This clonotype qualifies as hyperexpanded (1% or more). The rearrangement joins TRBV20-1 to TRBJ1-4; D is possibly TRBD1 (5 bases). CDR3 length: 14 amino acids. Germline CDR1 is DFQATT and CDR2 is SNEGSKA (reference sequence). The ends were cut back, 2 bases at V and 0 bases at J, with 7 bases in the middle. In nucleotides, the CDR3 is TGCAGTGCTAGATCGACAGCAACTAATGAAAAACTGTTTTTT. This gives the protein CSARSTATNEKLFF.

By frequency in the sample, this clonotype is large. The chain joins TRBV2 to TRBJ2-7, with 11 bases identical to TRBD2. J was trimmed by 5 bases and V by 6 bases; bases with no gene match: 6. The CDR3 has 14 amino acids. CDR1 is SNHLY, CDR2 FYNNEI, per germline. DNA for the CDR3: TGTGCCAGCAGCGATAGCGGGGGGGGCAACGAGCAGTACTTC. It encodes CASSDSGGGNEQYF.

This clonotype rates as hyperexpanded. The chain employs TRBV5-6 and TRBJ1-2, with no clear D. Trimming removed 0 bases at V and 4 bases at J, with 16 bases between. The CDR3 contains 16 residues. Germline CDR1 and CDR2: SGHDT and YYEEEE. The CDR3 loop reads CASSLEVGSETYGYTF. In DNA form, the CDR3 reads TGTGCCAGCAGCTTGGAAGTTGGCAGCGAGACCTATGGCTACACCTTC.

In regard to this clonotype: A much larger clonotype is one base distant, so this may be a read error. The chain employs TRBV11-2 and TRBJ2-1, with 7 nucleotides matching TRBD1. V was clipped by 6 bases and J by 4 bases; unmatched bases: 3. The CDR3 is 13 amino acids. CDR1 is SGHAT and CDR2 is FQNNGV in the germline V gene. This CDR3 reads CASRAGGYNEQFF. CDR3 coding DNA: TGTGCCAGCAGGGCAGGGGGATACAATGAGCAGTTCTTC.

This clonotype is categorized as medium-sized. The V call is TRBV19, the J call TRBJ1-2, with D perhaps TRBD1 (6 bases). CDR1 and CDR2 (germline): LNHDA, SQIVND (reference sequence). Trimming stripped 9 bases from V and 5 bases from J, with 13 bases between. This CDR3 region has 12 residues. The CDR3 nucleotides are TGTGCCAGCAGGGGATTCCTGTATGGCTACACCTTC. It is translated as CASRGFLYGYTF.

By frequency in the sample, this clonotype is medium-sized (0.01 to 0.1%). The chain carries TRBV5-1 and TRBJ1-5; D is possibly TRBD1 (6 bases). The CDR3 extends over 14 amino acids. V was cut by 3 bases and J by 7 bases, with 14 bases left in between. In germline, CDR1 is SGHRS, CDR2 YFSETQ. CDR3 in DNA: TGCGCCAGCAGCTGGCTGGGACAAGGGCAGCCCCAGCATTTT. It codes for CASSWLGQGQPQHF.

The genes are TRBV21-1 and TRBJ2-7; TRBD1, the D gene given by the table, was not confirmed from the DNA. TRBV21-1 counts as a pseudogene. The CDR3 spans 15 residues. CDR3 nucleotides: TGTGCCAGCAGCCCCCCTCCGGGACCTTCATACGAGCAGTACTTC. It codes for CASSPPPGPSYEQYF.

By share of the sample, this clonotype is large. The chain has TRBV20-1 and TRBJ2-3, with D hard to call. Between the trimmed V and J ends, which lost 0 bases and 7 bases, there was a span of 23 bases. The CDR3 runs 17 residues. Germline CDR1 reads DFQATT; CDR2 reads SNEGSKA (reference sequence). The CDR3 DNA reads as TGCAGTGCTAGAGATTTAGGCACTGCAGTGCCGTTACATACGCAGTATTTT. It encodes CSARDLGTAVPLHTQYF.

This clonotype is termed medium-sized. The chain recombines TRBV5-1 with TRBJ1-3; unclear D gene. Per the germline V gene, CDR1 is SGHRS and CDR2 is YFSETQ. V was shortened by 0 bases and J by 0 bases, with 7 bases between the two germline ends. CDR3 length equals 15 residues. CDR3 in DNA: TGCGCCAGCAGCTTGGAGCCAGGCTCTGGAAACACCATATATTTT. Protein: CASSLEPGSGNTIYF.

Judged by abundance, this clonotype is medium-sized. The J gene is TRBJ2-7, the V gene TRBV4-3, with D unclear. From germline, CDR1 is LGHNA and CDR2 YSLEER. Trimming cost V 4 bases and J 2 bases, with 12 bases left between them. The CDR3 is 14 amino acids. The CDR3 DNA follows: TGCGCCAGCAGCCGAGGCTTCGGACCCTACGAGCAGTACTTC. The encoded protein is CASSRGFGPYEQYF.

By share, this clonotype ranks as medium-sized. The chain is built from TRBV20-1 and TRBJ2-3; 8 bases match TRBD1. Per germline, CDR1 DFQATT and CDR2 SNEGSKA (reference sequence). The V segment lost 3 bases and the J segment 4 bases; nucleotides outside the gene matches: 6. The CDR3 consists of 14 residues. The CDR3 sequence is CSASGAGGADTQYF. The CDR3 region has the DNA TGCAGTGCTAGTGGGGCAGGGGGCGCAGATACGCAGTATTTT.